This is a list of T cell receptor beta chains from one sample in a study of blood T cells in healthy people across ages. TCRdb processed the 5' RACE reads anew with MiXCR; each CDR3 protein has one entry. Among nearly 800,000 distinct CDR3 sequences listed, about 56% were seen once. Sequencing was done on a sample of blood. The receptors were sampled from a man aged 35 to 55 in good health. Both conserved end residues are part of each CDR3. The D gene is left open where the match is weak. Where a row states a size, it is once, few, many or the class of an expanded clone; other rows omit it.

j_gene,d_gene,abundance,v_gene,len,CDR3aa,CDR3nt
TRBJ2-3,TRBD1,few,TRBV6-2/TRBV6-3,15,CASSYLGQGGDTQYF,TGTGCCAGCAGTTACCTCGGACAGGGAGGAGATACGCAGTATTTT
TRBJ2-1,TRBD1,.,TRBV5-1,15,CASKPGTGNYNEQFF,TGCGCCAGTAAACCCGGGACAGGGAACTACAATGAGCAGTTCTTC
TRBJ2-4,.,few,TRBV14,12,CASSQTQSILYF,TGTGCCAGCAGCCAAACCCAGTCCATCCTGTACTTC
TRBJ1-1,.,.,TRBV20-1,14,CSARLNLGNTEAFF,TGCAGTGCTAGATTAAATCTAGGGAACACTGAAGCTTTCTTT
TRBJ2-5,TRBD1,.,TRBV27,14,CASKPGQIDETQYF,TGTGCCAGCAAACCGGGACAGATTGACGAGACCCAGTACTTC
TRBJ2-5,.,.,TRBV4-2,15,CASSQEGWLRETQYF,TGTGCCAGCAGCCAAGAGGGTTGGCTGCGAGAAACCCAGTACTTC
TRBJ2-1,TRBD2,.,TRBV13,14,CASSRGLAQNEQFF,TGTGCCAGCAGCAGAGGACTAGCGCAGAATGAGCAGTTCTTC
TRBJ2-3,TRBD1,.,TRBV20-1,15,CSAEPGTGRTDTQYF,TGCAGTGCAGAACCCGGGACAGGGAGGACAGATACGCAGTATTTT
TRBJ2-4,.,few,TRBV15,12,CATSSLGREQYF,TGTGCCACCAGCAGCCTGGGGCGAGAGCAGTACTTC
TRBJ1-5,.,.,TRBV10-3,15,CAISEGQTSNQPQHF,TGTGCCATCAGTGAAGGGCAGACTAGCAATCAGCCCCAGCATTTT
TRBJ2-5,TRBD2,.,TRBV7-6,14,CASSLGRGGAEQYF,TGTGCCAGCAGCTTGGGGCGGGGGGGAGCGGAGCAGTACTTC
TRBJ2-1,.,.,TRBV5-1,13,CASSWEAYNEQFF,TGCGCCAGCAGCTGGGAGGCCTACAATGAGCAGTTCTTC
TRBJ2-7,.,few,TRBV7-2,12,CASSLAYHEQYF,TGTGCCAGCAGCTTAGCGTACCACGAGCAGTACTTC
TRBJ2-2,.,.,TRBV7-9,15,CASARAPTRGGELFF,TGTGCCAGCGCTCGGGCACCTACTAGGGGCGGGGAGCTGTTTTTT
TRBJ2-3,.,.,TRBV7-2,14,CASSLTALTDTQYF,TGTGCCAGCAGCTTAACGGCATTGACAGATACGCAGTATTTT
TRBJ2-7,.,once,TRBV6-2/TRBV6-3,12,CASSYSAVEQYF,TGTGCCAGCAGTTATAGTGCTGTCGAGCAGTACTTC
TRBJ2-7,TRBD1,.,TRBV7-2,14,CASSLEGAFYEQYF,TGTGCCAGCAGCTTAGAGGGGGCGTTTTACGAGCAGTACTTC
TRBJ2-7,TRBD1,.,TRBV2,14,CASSKDRGAYEQYF,TGTGCCAGCAGTAAGGACAGGGGAGCCTACGAGCAGTACTTC
TRBJ2-7,.,.,TRBV5-5,15,CASSFQGGPLYEQYF,TGTGCCAGCAGCTTCCAGGGGGGCCCCTTATACGAGCAGTACTTC
TRBJ2-1,TRBD1,.,TRBV3-1,17,CASSPRDSWLGAVEQFF,TGTGCCAGCAGCCCCCGGGACAGTTGGCTTGGGGCGGTTGAGCAGTTCTTC
TRBJ2-1,.,.,TRBV20-1,13,CSAPLASADEQFF,TGCAGTGCCCCCCTAGCGTCCGCCGATGAGCAGTTCTTC
TRBJ1-2,.,.,TRBV18,16,CASSPRRGEIGYGYTF,TGTGCCAGCTCACCCCGACGTGGGGAAATCGGCTATGGCTACACCTTC
TRBJ1-5,TRBD1,.,TRBV6-6,16,CAGKVGGGAGNQPQHF,TGTGCCGGCAAGGTAGGAGGGGGCGCGGGCAATCAGCCCCAGCATTTT
TRBJ2-6,.,.,TRBV10-3,16,CAIPGGAVSGANVLTF,TGTGCCATCCCAGGGGGGGCTGTTTCTGGGGCCAACGTCCTGACTTTC
TRBJ2-3,.,.,TRBV10-3,16,CAISEQGWDSTDTQYF,TGTGCCATCAGTGAACAAGGTTGGGACAGCACAGATACGCAGTATTTT
TRBJ1-1,.,.,TRBV25-1,13,CASRTGLGAEAFF,TGTGCCAGCAGAACAGGGTTGGGGGCTGAAGCTTTCTTT
TRBJ2-7,.,.,TRBV29-1,11,CGAVGPYEQYF,TGCGGCGCCGTAGGACCCTACGAGCAGTACTTC
TRBJ2-7,TRBD2,.,TRBV7-9,16,CASSFEYGGSPYEQYF,TGTGCCAGCAGCTTTGAGTACGGCGGGAGCCCCTACGAGCAGTACTTC
TRBJ2-5,TRBD2,.,TRBV20-1,15,CSAPPLAGDRETQYF,TGCAGTGCTCCTCCCTTAGCGGGAGATAGAGAGACCCAGTACTTC
TRBJ1-1,.,few,TRBV7-9,17,CASSLDTGDPTNTEAFF,TGTGCCAGCAGCTTAGATACGGGGGACCCGACCAACACTGAAGCTTTCTTT
TRBJ2-1,TRBD2,.,TRBV25-1,16,CASSDPRRLAERQQFF,TGTGCCAGCAGTGATCCGAGGCGACTAGCGGAGCGGCAGCAGTTCTTC
TRBJ2-1,.,.,TRBV6-2/TRBV6-3,14,CASSKGQAYNEQFF,TGTGCCAGCAGTAAGGGCCAAGCCTACAATGAGCAGTTCTTC
TRBJ2-3,.,.,TRBV6-5,15,CASSYAQGGTDTQYF,TGTGCCAGCAGTTACGCTCAGGGCGGGACAGATACGCAGTATTTT
TRBJ2-7,.,once,TRBV4-3,15,CASSQDTQEGYEQYF,TGCGCCAGCAGCCAAGATACGCAGGAGGGCTACGAGCAGTACTTC
TRBJ2-7,.,.,TRBV20-1,13,CSARAGSSNEQYF,TGCAGTGCTAGAGCGGGAAGTAGCAACGAGCAGTACTTC
TRBJ1-1,TRBD1,.,TRBV10-3,14,CAIRPPGTGAEAFF,TGTGCCATCAGGCCTCCCGGGACAGGGGCTGAAGCTTTCTTT
TRBJ2-7,.,.,TRBV7-2,15,CASSFDRHGTYEQYF,TGTGCCAGCAGCTTTGATCGACACGGGACCTACGAGCAGTACTTC
TRBJ1-5,TRBD1,.,TRBV29-1,14,CSVVVTGGDQPQHF,TGCAGCGTTGTTGTCACAGGGGGTGATCAGCCCCAGCATTTT
TRBJ2-7,TRBD2,.,TRBV6-1,15,CASSEGLAAAYEQYF,TGTGCCAGCAGTGAAGGACTAGCGGCCGCCTACGAGCAGTACTTC